This T cell receptor (beta chain) was identified in a study of OX40 agonist ivuxolimab in advanced cancers. Study observations and caveats: At 0.1 to 3.0 mg/kg, CD4+ and CD8+ blood T cells expanded clonally by week 6. Undetermined was the antigen specificity of the expanded peripheral T cells.

Some clones are missing from TCRdb's copy, which holds only in-frame ones; the method was immunoSEQ multiplex PCR. Here the sample spans tens of thousands of clones, roughly 86% being singletons. As concerns this clone: The antigen is not known.

Germline V CDR1 and CDR2: SGHVS, FQNEAQ. V lost 1 base and J lost 4; bases outside the gene matches: 9. The CDR3 consists of 16 residues. This specimen was CD4+ or CD8+ T cells sorted from blood, taken in a trial of the OX40 agonist ivuxolimab. This sequence was found in an adult with an advanced solid tumor such as melanoma, head and neck, liver or kidney cancer. The chain recombines TRBV7-8 with TRBJ1-1; TRBD1 matches at 7 bases. The CDR3 region is CASSLDDRQGFTEAFF. The CDR3, as DNA: TGTGCCAGCAGCTTAGACGACCGACAGGGATTCACTGAAGCTTTCTTT.